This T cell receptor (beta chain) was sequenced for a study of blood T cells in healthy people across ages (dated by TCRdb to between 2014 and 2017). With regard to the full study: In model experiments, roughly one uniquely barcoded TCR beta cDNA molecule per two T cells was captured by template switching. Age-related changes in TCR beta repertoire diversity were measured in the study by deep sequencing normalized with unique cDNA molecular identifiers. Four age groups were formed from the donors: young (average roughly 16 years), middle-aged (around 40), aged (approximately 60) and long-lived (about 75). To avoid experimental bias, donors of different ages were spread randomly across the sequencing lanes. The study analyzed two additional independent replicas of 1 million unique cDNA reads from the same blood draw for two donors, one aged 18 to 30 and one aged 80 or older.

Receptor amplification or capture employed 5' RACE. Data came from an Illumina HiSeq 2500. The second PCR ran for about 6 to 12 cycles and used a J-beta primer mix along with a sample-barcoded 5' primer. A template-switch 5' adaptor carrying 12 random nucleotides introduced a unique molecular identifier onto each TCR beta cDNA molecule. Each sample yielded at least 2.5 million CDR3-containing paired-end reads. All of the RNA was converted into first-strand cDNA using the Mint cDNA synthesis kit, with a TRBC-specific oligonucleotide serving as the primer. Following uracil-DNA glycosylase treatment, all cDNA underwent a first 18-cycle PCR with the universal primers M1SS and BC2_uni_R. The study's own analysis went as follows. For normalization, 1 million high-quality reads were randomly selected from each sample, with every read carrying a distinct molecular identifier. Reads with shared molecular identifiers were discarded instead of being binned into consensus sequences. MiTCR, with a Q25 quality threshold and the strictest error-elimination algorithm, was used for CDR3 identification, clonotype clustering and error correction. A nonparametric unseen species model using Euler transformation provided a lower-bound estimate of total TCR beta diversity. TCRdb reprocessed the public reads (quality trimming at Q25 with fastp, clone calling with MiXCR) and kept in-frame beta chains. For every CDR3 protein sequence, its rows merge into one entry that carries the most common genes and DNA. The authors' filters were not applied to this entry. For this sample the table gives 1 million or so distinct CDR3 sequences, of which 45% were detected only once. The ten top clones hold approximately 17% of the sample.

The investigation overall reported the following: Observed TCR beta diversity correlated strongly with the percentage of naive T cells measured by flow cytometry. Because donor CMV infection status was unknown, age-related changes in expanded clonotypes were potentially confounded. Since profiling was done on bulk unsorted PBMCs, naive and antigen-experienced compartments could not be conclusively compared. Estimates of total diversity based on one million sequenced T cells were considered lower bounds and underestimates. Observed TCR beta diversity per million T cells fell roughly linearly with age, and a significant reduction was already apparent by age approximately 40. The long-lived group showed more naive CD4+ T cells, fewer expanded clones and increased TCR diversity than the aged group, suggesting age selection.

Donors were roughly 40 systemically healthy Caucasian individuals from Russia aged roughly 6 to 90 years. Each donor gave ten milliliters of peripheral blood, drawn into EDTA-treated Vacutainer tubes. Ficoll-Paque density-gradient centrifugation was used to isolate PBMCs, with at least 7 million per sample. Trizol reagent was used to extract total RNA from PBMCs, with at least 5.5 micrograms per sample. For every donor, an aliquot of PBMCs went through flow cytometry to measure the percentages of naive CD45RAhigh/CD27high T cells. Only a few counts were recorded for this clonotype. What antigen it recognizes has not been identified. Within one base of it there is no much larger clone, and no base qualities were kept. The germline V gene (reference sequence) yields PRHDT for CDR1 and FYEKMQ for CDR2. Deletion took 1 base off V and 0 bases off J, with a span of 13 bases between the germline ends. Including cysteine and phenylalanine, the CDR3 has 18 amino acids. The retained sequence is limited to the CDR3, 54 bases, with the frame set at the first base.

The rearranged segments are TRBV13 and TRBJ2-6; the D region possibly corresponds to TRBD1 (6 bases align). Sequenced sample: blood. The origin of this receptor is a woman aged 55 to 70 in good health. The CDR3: CASSLDHRALSGANVLTF. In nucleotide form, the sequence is TGTGCCAGCAGCTTAGATCACAGGGCGCTCTCTGGGGCCAACGTCCTGACTTTC.